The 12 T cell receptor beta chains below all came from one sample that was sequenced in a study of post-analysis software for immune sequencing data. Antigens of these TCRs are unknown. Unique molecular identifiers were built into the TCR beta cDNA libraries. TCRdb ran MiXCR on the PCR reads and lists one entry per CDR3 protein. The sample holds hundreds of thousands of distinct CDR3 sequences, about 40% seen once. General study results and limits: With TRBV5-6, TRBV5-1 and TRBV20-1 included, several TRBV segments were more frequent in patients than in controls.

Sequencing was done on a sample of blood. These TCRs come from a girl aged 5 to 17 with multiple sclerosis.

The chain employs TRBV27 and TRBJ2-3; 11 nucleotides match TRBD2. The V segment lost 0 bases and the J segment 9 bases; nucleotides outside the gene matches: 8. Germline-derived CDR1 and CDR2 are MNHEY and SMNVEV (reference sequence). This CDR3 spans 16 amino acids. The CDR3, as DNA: TGTGCCAGCAGTTTATCTCTAGCGGGAGGCATCGTAACGCAGTATTTT. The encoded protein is CASSLSLAGGIVTQYF.

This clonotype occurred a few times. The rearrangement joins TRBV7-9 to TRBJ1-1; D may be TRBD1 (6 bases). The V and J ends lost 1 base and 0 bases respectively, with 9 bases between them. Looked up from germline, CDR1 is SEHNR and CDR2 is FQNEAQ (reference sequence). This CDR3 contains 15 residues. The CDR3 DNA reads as TGTGCCAGCAGCTTAGAAGGACAGTTGAACACTGAAGCTTTCTTT. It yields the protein CASSLEGQLNTEAFF.

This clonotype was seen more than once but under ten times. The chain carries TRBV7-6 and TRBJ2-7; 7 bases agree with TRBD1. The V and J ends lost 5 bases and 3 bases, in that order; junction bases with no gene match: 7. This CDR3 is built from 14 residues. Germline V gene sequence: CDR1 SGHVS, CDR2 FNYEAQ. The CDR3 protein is CASSPSAGGYEQYF. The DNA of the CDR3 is TGTGCCAGCAGCCCCTCGGCAGGGGGCTACGAGCAGTACTTC.

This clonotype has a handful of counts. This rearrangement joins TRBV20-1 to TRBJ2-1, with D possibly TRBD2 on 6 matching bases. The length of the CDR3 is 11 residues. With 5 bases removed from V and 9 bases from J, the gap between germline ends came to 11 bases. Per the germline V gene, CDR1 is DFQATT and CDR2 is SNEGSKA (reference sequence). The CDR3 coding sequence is TGCAGTGCTCCCACACTAGCTGAGCAGTTCTTC. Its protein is CSAPTLAEQFF.

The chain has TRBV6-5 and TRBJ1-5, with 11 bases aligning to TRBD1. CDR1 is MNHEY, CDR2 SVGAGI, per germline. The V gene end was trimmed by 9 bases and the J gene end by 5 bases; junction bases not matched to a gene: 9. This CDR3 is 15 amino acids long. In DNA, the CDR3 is TGTGCCAGTAGAGCCGGGACAGGGGGTTATCAGCCCCAGCATTTT. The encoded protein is CASRAGTGGYQPQHF.

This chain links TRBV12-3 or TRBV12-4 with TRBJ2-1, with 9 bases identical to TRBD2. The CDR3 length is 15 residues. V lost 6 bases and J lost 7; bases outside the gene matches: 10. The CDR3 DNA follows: TGTGCCAGCAGGGCCTGTGGCGGGAGGGTAAATGAGCAGTTCTTC. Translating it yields CASRACGGRVNEQFF.

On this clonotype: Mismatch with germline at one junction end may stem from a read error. Here the CDR3 reads CSSSLNQGGTQYF. CDR3 nucleotides: TGCTCCAGCAGCTTGAACCAAGGCGGTACGCAGTATTTT. The J gene is TRBJ2-3, the V gene TRBV4-1; D gene uncertain. Germline lookup yields CDR1 MGHRA and CDR2 YSYEKL. CDR3 length equals 13 residues.

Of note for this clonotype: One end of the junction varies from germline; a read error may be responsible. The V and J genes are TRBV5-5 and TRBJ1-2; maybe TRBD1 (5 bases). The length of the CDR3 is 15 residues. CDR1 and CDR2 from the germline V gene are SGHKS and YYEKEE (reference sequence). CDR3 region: CANSLATGLDWSYTF. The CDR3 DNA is TGTGCCAACAGCTTGGCTACAGGCTTAGATTGGAGCTACACCTTC.

CDR3: CASGWTPRETQYF. The CDR3 nucleotides read TGTGCCAGCGGGTGGACACCACGGGAGACCCAGTACTTC. The chain has TRBV7-7 and TRBJ2-5; tentatively, D is TRBD1 (5 bases). Per the germline V gene, CDR1 is SSHAT and CDR2 is FNYEAQ (reference sequence). The CDR3 runs 13 residues. Deletions cut 8 bases from V and 5 bases from J, with 15 bases between.

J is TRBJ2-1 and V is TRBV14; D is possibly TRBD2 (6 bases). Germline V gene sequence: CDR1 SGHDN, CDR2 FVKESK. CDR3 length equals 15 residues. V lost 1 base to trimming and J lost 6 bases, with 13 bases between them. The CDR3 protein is CASSQAGTGVNEQFF. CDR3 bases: TGTGCCAGCAGCCAAGCCGGGACGGGAGTCAATGAGCAGTTCTTC.

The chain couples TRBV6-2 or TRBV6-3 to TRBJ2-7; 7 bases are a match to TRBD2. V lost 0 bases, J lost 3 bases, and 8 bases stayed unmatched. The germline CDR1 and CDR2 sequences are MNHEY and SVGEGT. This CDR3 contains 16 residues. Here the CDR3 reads CASSYSRQGLIYEQYF. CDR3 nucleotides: TGTGCCAGCAGTTACTCTCGGCAGGGACTAATCTACGAGCAGTACTTC.

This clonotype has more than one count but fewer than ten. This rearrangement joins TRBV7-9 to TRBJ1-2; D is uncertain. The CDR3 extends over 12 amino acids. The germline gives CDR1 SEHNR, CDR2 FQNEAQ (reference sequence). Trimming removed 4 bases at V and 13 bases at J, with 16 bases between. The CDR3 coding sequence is TGTGCCAGCAGCTCCTATCTATTACACACCACCTTC. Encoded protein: CASSSYLLHTTF.